The entry below gives a single TCR beta chain sequence along with its context. This sample is drawn from a study of blood T cell repertoires in COVID-19. The method was immunoSEQ multiplex PCR; TCRdb's version includes in-frame clones alone and lacks a portion of them. The sample contains roughly 230,000 clones, roughly 90% of which appear only once. The CDR3 contains 14 residues. The trim removed 0 bases at V and 4 bases at J, leaving 2 bases unmatched. Germline V lookup: CDR1 MGHRA, CDR2 YSYEKL. Seattle participants joined during active infection and were tracked over time. This receptor was taken from a woman in her sixties with COVID-19, enrolled during active disease. The V call is TRBV4-1, the J call TRBJ1-2, with 7 bases aligning to TRBD1. The sequenced material came from peripheral blood. CDR3 DNA sequence: TGCGCCAGCAGCCAAGAACCAGGGGGCTATGGCTACACCTTC. It yields the protein CASSQEPGGYGYTF.